This T cell receptor beta chain was recovered during a study of CXCR3-negative and CXCR3-positive naive CD8 T cells. Study-level points and caveats: High diversity, comparable across both naive subsets, contrasted with much lower diversity in memory CD8+ cells.

Libraries were UMI-labeled 5' RACE TRB cDNA. With the 5' RACE reads reprocessed, TCRdb shows one record per CDR3 protein and no DNA. Here the sample table reports 5,000 to 6,500 distinct CDR3 sequences. CDR3 length equals 14 residues. The germline V gene has CDR1 SGHRS and CDR2 YFSETQ. This clonotype is deemed medium-sized (0.01 to 0.1%) by its frequency. What it binds is not known. Input material: naive CXCR3- CD8+ T cells from blood. Subset described: CD45RO-CCR7+CD27+CD95- naive CD8+ T cells lacking CXCR3 (TNR3-). The sequence was collected from a human donor in good health. Some clones in this sample may be carry-over from other donors' samples. J is TRBJ2-7 and V is TRBV5-1; TCRdb lists TRBD1, though no DNA is available to test this call. CDR3: CASSPGTGPYEQYF. Based on the CDR3 plus reference TRBV5-1 and TRBJ2-7, the full variable domain is KAGVTQTPRYLIKTRGQQVTLSCSPISGHRSVSWYQQTPGQGLQFLFEYFSETQRNKGNFPGRFSGRQFSNSRSEMNVSTLELGDSALYLCASSPGTGPYEQYFGPGTRLTVT.